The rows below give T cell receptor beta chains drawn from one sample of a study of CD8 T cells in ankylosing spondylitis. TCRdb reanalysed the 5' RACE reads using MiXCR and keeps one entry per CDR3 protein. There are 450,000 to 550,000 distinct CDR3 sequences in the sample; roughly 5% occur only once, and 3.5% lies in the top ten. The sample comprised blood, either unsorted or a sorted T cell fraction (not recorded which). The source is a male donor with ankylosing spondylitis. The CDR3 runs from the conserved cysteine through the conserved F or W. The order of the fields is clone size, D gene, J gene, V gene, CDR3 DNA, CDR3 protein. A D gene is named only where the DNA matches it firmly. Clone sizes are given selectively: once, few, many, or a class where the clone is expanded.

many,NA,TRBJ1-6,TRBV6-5,TGTGCCACCCAGCCGAGCTCCTATAATTCACCCCTCCACTTT,CATQPSSYNSPLHF
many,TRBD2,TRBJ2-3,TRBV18,TGTGCCAGCTCACCACCAAGACTAGCAGGCACAGATACGCAGTATTTT,CASSPPRLAGTDTQYF
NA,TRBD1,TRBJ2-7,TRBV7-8,TGTGCCAGCAGCACTGGACAGGGGGCGAACTCCGAGCAGTACTTC,CASSTGQGANSEQYF
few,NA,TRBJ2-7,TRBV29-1,TGCAGCGCTGCGACATCCTACGAGCAGTACTTC,CSAATSYEQYF
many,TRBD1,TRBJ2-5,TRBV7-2,TGTGCCAGCAGCCAAACAGGGGGAGATGGAGAGACCCAGTACTTC,CASSQTGGDGETQYF
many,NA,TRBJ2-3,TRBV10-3,TGTGCCATCAGTGAGGGCAACCCAGATACGCAGTATTTT,CAISEGNPDTQYF
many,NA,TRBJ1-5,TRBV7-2,TGTGCCAGCAGCTTAAGTAGGGGCGTTAATCAGCCCCAGCATTTT,CASSLSRGVNQPQHF
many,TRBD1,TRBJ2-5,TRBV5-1,TGCGCCAGCAGCCCTCTGACAGGGGAAGGAGAGACCCAGTACTTC,CASSPLTGEGETQYF
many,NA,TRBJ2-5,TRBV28,TGTGCCAGCAGTTTAGGGTCAGTAGGCGAGACCCAGTACTTC,CASSLGSVGETQYF
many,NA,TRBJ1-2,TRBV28,TGTGCCAGCACCTCCAACTGGGCCCTGATGGATGGCTACACCTTC,CASTSNWALMDGYTF
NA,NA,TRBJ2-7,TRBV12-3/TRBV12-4,TGTGCCACCTCCGTGGGGGGGCTCTTTACGAACGAGCAGTACTTC,CATSVGGLFTNEQYF
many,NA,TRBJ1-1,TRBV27,TGTGCCAGCAGTTTTAGTGCAGGGGACACTGAAGCTTTCTTT,CASSFSAGDTEAFF
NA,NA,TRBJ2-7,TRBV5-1,TGCGCCAGCTGCACGATGACAGGTGACCGCGAGCAGTACTTC,CASCTMTGDREQYF
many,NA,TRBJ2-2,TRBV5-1,TGCGCCAGCAGCTTGAATCGGGGTGAGCTGTTTTTT,CASSLNRGELFF
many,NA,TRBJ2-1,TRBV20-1,TGCAGTGCTAGACCCGATCTAGCGAGCTCCTACAATGAGCAGTTCTTC,CSARPDLASSYNEQFF
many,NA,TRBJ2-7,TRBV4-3,TGCGCCAGCAGCCAAGGTGGACTCGCCCCGTACGAGCAGTACTTC,CASSQGGLAPYEQYF
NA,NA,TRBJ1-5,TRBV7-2,TGTGCCAGCAGCTTAGTATTACAGAGCAATCAGCCCCAGCATTTT,CASSLVLQSNQPQHF
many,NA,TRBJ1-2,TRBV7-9,TGTGCCAGCAGCTTATCCGTCTCGGGCTACACCTTC,CASSLSVSGYTF
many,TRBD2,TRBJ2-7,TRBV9,TGTGCCAGCAGCACAGGGACTAGCGGGGGGTACTACGAGCAGTACTTC,CASSTGTSGGYYEQYF
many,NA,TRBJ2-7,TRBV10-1,TGCGCCAGCAGTGAGGGGATCCACTCCTACGAGCAGTACTTC,CASSEGIHSYEQYF
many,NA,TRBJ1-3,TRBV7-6,TGTGCCAGCAGCTGGGACGCCGGCTCTGGAAACACCATATATTTT,CASSWDAGSGNTIYF
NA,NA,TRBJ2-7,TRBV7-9,TGTGCCAGCAGCTTTCAACCGGGACAAGGATACGAGCAGTACTTC,CASSFQPGQGYEQYF
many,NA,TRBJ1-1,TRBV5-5,TGTGCCAGCAGCTTTTTCAGGAACACTGAAGCTTTCTTT,CASSFFRNTEAFF
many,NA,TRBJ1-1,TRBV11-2,TGTGCCAGCAGCTTAGTGTGGGGTCATCGGTACACTGAAGCTTTCTTT,CASSLVWGHRYTEAFF
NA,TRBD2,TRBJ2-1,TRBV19,TGTGCCAGTAGGAGGTCGGGACTAGCGTATAATGAGCAGTTCTTC,CASRRSGLAYNEQFF
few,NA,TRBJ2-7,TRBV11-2,TGTGCCAGCAGCTTAGCTGGCCTAGCCTACGAGCAGTACTTC,CASSLAGLAYEQYF
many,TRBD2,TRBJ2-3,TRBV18,TGTGCCAGCTCACCAGGGTTAGCGGGAGTCAAAGATACGCAGTATTTT,CASSPGLAGVKDTQYF
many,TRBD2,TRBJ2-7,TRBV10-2,TGCGCCAGCCATCTAGCGGGAGGCCCGGGAGAGCAGTACTTC,CASHLAGGPGEQYF
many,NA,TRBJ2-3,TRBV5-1,TGCGCCAGCACGAGGGGCGGGAGCACAGATACGCAGTATTTT,CASTRGGSTDTQYF
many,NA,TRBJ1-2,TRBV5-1,TGCGCCAGCAGCCCCTTGAGCCTTAACTATGGCTACACCTTC,CASSPLSLNYGYTF
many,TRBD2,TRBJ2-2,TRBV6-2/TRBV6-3,TGTGCCAGCAGTTACCCCCAGGAGGCGGGAGGGGACACCGGGGAGCTGTTTTTT,CASSYPQEAGGDTGELFF
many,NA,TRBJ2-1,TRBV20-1,TGCAGTGCTAGAGGGTCTGGGTACAATGAGCAGTTCTTC,CSARGSGYNEQFF
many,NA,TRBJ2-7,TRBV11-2,TGTGCCAGCAGCTTAGTGTTAGGGGCGGGACAGATACCCTACGAGCAGTACTTC,CASSLVLGAGQIPYEQYF
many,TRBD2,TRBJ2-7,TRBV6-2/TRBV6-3,TGTGCCAGCAGACTAGCGGGAGGCCTCTACGAGCAGTACTTC,CASRLAGGLYEQYF
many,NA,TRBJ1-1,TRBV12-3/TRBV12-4,TGTGCCAGCAGTTTAGTAGGGTGGGACACTGAAGCTTTCTTT,CASSLVGWDTEAFF